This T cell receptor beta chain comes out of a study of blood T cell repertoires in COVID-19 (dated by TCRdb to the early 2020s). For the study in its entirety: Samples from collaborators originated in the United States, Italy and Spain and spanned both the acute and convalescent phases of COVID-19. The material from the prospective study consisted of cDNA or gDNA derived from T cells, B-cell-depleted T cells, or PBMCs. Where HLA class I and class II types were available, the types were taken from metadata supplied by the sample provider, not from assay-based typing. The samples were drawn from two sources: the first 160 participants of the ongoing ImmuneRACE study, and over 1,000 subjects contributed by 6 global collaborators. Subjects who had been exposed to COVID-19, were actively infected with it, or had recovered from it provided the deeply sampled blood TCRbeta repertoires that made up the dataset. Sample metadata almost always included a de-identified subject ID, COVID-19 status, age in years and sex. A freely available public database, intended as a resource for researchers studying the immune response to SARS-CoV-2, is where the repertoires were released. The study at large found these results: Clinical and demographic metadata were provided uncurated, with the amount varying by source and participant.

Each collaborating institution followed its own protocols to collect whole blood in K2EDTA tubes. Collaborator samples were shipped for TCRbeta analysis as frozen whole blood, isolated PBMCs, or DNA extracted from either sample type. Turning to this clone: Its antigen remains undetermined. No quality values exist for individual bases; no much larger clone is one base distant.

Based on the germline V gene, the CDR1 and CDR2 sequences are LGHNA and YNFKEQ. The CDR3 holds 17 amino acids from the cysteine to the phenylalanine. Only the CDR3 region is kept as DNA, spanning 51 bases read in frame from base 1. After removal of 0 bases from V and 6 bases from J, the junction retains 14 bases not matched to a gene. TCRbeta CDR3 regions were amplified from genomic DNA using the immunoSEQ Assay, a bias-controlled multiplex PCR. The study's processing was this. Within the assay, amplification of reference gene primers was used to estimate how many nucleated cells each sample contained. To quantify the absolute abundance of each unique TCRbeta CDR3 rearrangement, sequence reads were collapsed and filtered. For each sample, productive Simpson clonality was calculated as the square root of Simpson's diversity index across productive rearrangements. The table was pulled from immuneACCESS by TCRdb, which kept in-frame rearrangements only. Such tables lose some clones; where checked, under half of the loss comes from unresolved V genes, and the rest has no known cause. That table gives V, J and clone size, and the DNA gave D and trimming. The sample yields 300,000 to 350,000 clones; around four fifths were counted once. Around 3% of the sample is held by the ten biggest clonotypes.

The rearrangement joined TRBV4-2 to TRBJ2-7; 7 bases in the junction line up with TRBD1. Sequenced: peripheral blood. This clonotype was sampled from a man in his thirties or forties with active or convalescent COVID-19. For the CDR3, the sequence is CASSQDDVGGVGGEQYF. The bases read TGTGCCAGCAGCCAAGATGATGTAGGGGGCGTCGGAGGCGAGCAGTACTTC.